This TCR beta chain is drawn from a study of blood T cell repertoires in COVID-19. Overall study: Both acute and convalescent COVID-19 samples were obtained from the United States, Italy and Spain. Sources were T cells, B-cell-depleted T cells, or PBMCs; the material itself was cDNA or gDNA.

Libraries were prepared by immunoSEQ multiplex PCR; TCRdb keeps only in-frame clonotypes and omits some of them. The sample has around 180,000 clones; about 84% are singletons. About this clone itself: One end of the junction fails to match germline, which may point to a read error.

Sequencing was carried out using peripheral blood. This TCR derives from a human donor in a cohort sampled during active COVID-19.

The CDR3 loop is CASSLGGAGNTIYF. DNA of the CDR3: TGTGCCAGCAGTTTGGGGGGCGCGGGAAACACCATATATTTT. The V call is TRBV5-6, the J call TRBJ1-3; TRBD1 is a possible D gene (6 bases). The CDR3 is 14 amino acids. CDR1 SGHDT and CDR2 YYEEEE come from the germline V gene. The variable domain in full, with the rest retrieved from reference TRBV5-6 and TRBJ1-3, is DAGVTQSPTHLIKTRGQQVTLRCSPKSGHDTVSWYQQALGQGPQFIFQYYEEEERQRGNFPDRFSGHQFPNYSSELNVNALLLGDSALYLCASSLGGAGNTIYFGEGSWLTVV.